The source of this T cell receptor (beta chain) is a study of shared T cell receptors in the human thymus. Libraries were prepared by immunoSEQ multiplex PCR; TCRdb keeps only in-frame clonotypes and omits some of them. The repertoire holds hundreds of thousands of clones, with around 87% as singletons. Unmatched junction bases numbered 7, after V lost 5 bases and J lost 5 bases. CDR1 is MDHEN and CDR2 is SYDVKM in the germline V gene. This CDR3 spans 16 amino acids. The same specimen was also included in a second study, on human thymus T cells. That investigation notes: The study used thymus tissue resected during corrective heart surgery. V and J genes seemed to be used with bias in thymic and blood repertoires.

This TCR derives from a boy in the first two years of life with a congenital heart defect. The chain is built from TRBV28 and TRBJ2-1, with 12 bases identical to TRBD1. The sequencing input was thymocytes. In DNA form, the CDR3 reads TGTGCCAGCAGTCTCATGGGACAGGGGGCTCACAATGAGCAGTTCTTC. It translates to CASSLMGQGAHNEQFF.